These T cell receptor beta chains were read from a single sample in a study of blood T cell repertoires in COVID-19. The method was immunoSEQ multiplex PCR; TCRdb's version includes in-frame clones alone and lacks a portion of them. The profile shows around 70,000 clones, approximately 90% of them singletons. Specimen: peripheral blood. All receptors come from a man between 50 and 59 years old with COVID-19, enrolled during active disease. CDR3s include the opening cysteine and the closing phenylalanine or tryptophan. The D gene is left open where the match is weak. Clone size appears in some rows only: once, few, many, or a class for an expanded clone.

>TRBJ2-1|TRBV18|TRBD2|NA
TGTGCCAGCTCACCACTTCTAGCGGGAGATAATGAGCAGTTCTTC
CASSPLLAGDNEQFF
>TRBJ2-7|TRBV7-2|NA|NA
TGTGCCAGCAGCTTAGGAATAGGGAGACTAGGGGCCTACGAGCAGTACTTC
CASSLGIGRLGAYEQYF
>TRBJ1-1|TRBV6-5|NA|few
TGTGCCAGCAGTTACTCGGGCGGGGGGACTGAAGCTTTCTTT
CASSYSGGGTEAFF
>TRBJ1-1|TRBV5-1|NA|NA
TGCGCCAGCAGCTTGGACCGAGCAGGCACTGAAGCTTTCTTT
CASSLDRAGTEAFF
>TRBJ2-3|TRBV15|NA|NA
TGTGCCACCAGCGACCGTCTGGAGGGGAATACGGATACGCAGTATTTT
CATSDRLEGNTDTQYF
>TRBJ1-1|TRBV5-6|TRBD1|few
TGTGCCAGCAGCCGGACAGGCATGAACACTGAAGCTTTCTTT
CASSRTGMNTEAFF
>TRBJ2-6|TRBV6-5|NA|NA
TGTGCCAGCAGCCTCTCCCGGGCCAACGTCCTGACTTTC
CASSLSRANVLTF
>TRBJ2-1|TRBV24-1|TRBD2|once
TGTGCCACCAGTGATACTAGCGGGGACTACAATGAGCAGTTCTTC
CATSDTSGDYNEQFF
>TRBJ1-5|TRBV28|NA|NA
TGTGCCAGCAGTGCCAGGGAGGTGGGCAATCAGCCCCAGCATTTT
CASSAREVGNQPQHF
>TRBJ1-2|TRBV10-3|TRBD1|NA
TGTGCCATCAGTGAGCCCGGGGACAGCAGGGGAGCTTATGGCTACACCTTC
CAISEPGDSRGAYGYTF